A single sample is the source of the 4 T cell receptor beta chains below, sequenced in a study of blood T cell repertoires in COVID-19. Using immunoSEQ multiplex PCR, the repertoire was profiled, and TCRdb retains in-frame clones only, with some absent. The sample has around 300,000 clones; about 80% are singletons. Material: peripheral blood. Receptor source: a woman aged 45-65 years who had recovered from COVID-19.

The rearrangement uses TRBV5-8 and TRBJ1-5; 12 nucleotides match TRBD1. The CDR3 runs to 15 residues. Looked up from germline, CDR1 is SGHTS and CDR2 is YDEGEE. After removal of 3 bases from V and 5 bases from J, the junction contained 3 bases not matched to a gene. The CDR3 region has the DNA TGTGCCAGCAGCTGGGGACAGGGGGCCTATCAGCCCCAGCATTTT. It translates to CASSWGQGAYQPQHF.

This chain uses TRBV19 with TRBJ1-6, with D possibly being TRBD1 (5 bases). Trimming took 8 bases from V and 3 from J, leaving 11 bases between them. The CDR3 covers 14 residues. Per germline, CDR1 LNHDA and CDR2 SQIVND (reference sequence). CDR3 in amino acids: CASFRDSYNSPLHF. The DNA of the CDR3 is TGTGCCAGTTTCCGAGACAGCTATAATTCACCCCTCCACTTT. Looking up the rest from reference TRBV19 and TRBJ1-6 gives the full variable domain: DGGITQSPKYLFRKEGQNVTLSCEQNLNHDAMYWYRQDPGQGLRLIYYSQIVNDFQKGDIAEGYSVSREKKESFPLTVTSAQKNPTAFYLCASFRDSYNSPLHFGNGTRLTVT.

The chain joins TRBV19 to TRBJ1-2; no clear D. CDR1 and CDR2 (germline): LNHDA, SQIVND (reference sequence). The CDR3 consists of 13 residues. V lost 5 bases and J 8 bases, leaving 15 bases between the germline ends. CDR3 in amino acids: CASSPRARGGYTF. The CDR3 DNA reads TGTGCCAGTAGTCCGAGGGCCCGAGGAGGCTACACCTTC.

The J gene is TRBJ1-2, the V gene TRBV5-1; 7 bases are a match to TRBD1. Trimming removed 4 bases from V and 7 bases from J; junction bases left unmatched: 10. The V gene's germline CDR1 is SGHRS and CDR2 YFSETQ. The CDR3 loop spans 14 amino acids. The CDR3 nucleotides read TGCGCCAGCAGCATAATAGGGGGCCCCTCTGGCTACACCTTC. It is translated as CASSIIGGPSGYTF.